These 24 T cell receptor beta chains were all obtained from the same sample, sequenced in a study of blood T cell repertoires in COVID-19. Method: immunoSEQ multiplex PCR; TCRdb's copy keeps in-frame clones and lacks some. This sample has more than 85,000 clones, with around 85% found just once. The source material was peripheral blood. The receptors stem from a human donor in a cohort sampled during active COVID-19.

This chain uses TRBV7-9 with TRBJ2-7; 11 nucleotides align to TRBD2. The CDR3 has 15 amino acids. The germline V gene encodes CDR1 SEHNR and CDR2 FQNEAQ (reference sequence). V dropped 3 bases and J dropped 4; count of bases not matched to a gene: 5. CDR3 residues: CASSFLGTSGYEQYF. The CDR3, as DNA: TGTGCCAGCAGCTTTCTAGGGACTAGCGGTTACGAGCAGTACTTC.

The rearrangement links TRBV2 to TRBJ2-3; the match to TRBD1 covers 10 bases. The trim removed 3 bases at V and 3 bases at J, leaving 3 bases unmatched. The germline V gene encodes CDR1 SNHLY and CDR2 FYNNEI. The CDR3 is 15 residues long. The CDR3 loop is CASSEGQGITDTQYF. In DNA form, the CDR3 reads TGTGCCAGCAGTGAGGGACAGGGGATAACAGATACGCAGTATTTT.

Comment on this clone: Its ends do not fully match the called genes, so a read error is possible. This chain joins TRBV28 and TRBJ1-2; D uncertain. Germline CDR1 and CDR2: MDHEN and SYDVKM. The CDR3 runs to 16 residues. The CDR3 sequence is CASSYTSVTEKSVYAF. The DNA of the CDR3 is TGTGCCAGCAGTTATACCTCCGTGACGGAGAAGTCAGTCTACGCCTTC.

This clone has a count of ten or more. Written as DNA, the CDR3 is TGTGCCAGCAGCCCCCTTGGGGCTAGCGGGGGTTACGAGCAGTACTTC. Amino acid sequence: CASSPLGASGGYEQYF. The gene calls are TRBV4-2 and TRBJ2-7; TRBD2 matches 10 bases. Germline V CDR1 and CDR2: LGHNA, YNFKEQ. Germline trimming cut 4 bases from V and 4 bases from J; bases unmatched to any gene: 10. This CDR3 has 16 amino acids.

The chain carries TRBV9 and TRBJ1-2; 7 bases agree with TRBD1. Germline V gives CDR1 SGDLS, CDR2 YYNGEE. Unmatched junction bases numbered 3, after V lost 3 bases and J lost 4 bases. This CDR3 is built from 13 residues. CDR3 nucleotides: TGTGCCAGCAGCGGGGGGACAGTCTATGGCTACACCTTC. It is translated as CASSGGTVYGYTF. Variable domain in full (rest from reference TRBV9 and TRBJ1-2): DSGVTQTPKHLITATGQRVTLRCSPRSGDLSVYWYQQSLDQGLQFLIQYYNGEERAKGNILERFSAQQFPDLHSELNLSSLELGDSALYFCASSGGTVYGYTFGSGTRLTVV.

The V gene is TRBV4-3, the J gene TRBJ2-2; 10 bases match TRBD2. V trimming: 0 bases; J trimming: 7 bases; junction bases outside the gene matches: 5. This CDR3 has 16 residues. Germline-derived CDR1 and CDR2 are LGHNA and YSLEER. CDR3: CASSQDLAGASGELFF. DNA for the CDR3: TGCGCCAGCAGCCAAGATCTAGCGGGGGCGAGCGGGGAGCTGTTTTTT.

The rearrangement links TRBV30 to TRBJ1-6, with 7 bases aligning to TRBD1. J was trimmed by 0 bases and V by 0 bases; bases with no gene match: 5. CDR1 is GTSNPN and CDR2 is SVGIG in the germline V gene (reference sequence). The CDR3 is 17 amino acids. CDR3 DNA: TGTGCCTGGAGTGTACGGACAGGCAACTCCTATAATTCACCCCTCCACTTT. Protein: CAWSVRTGNSYNSPLHF.

The chain joins TRBV11-2 to TRBJ1-1, with D tentatively TRBD1 (5 bases). Germline assignment: CDR1 SGHAT and CDR2 FQNNGV. The CDR3 consists of 14 residues. V was clipped by 3 bases and J by 1 base, with 9 bases between them. CDR3: CASSFVGGNTEAFF. The CDR3 bases are TGTGCCAGCAGCTTCGTGGGGGGGAACACTGAAGCTTTCTTT.

The chain is built from TRBV2 and TRBJ2-7; D is uncertain. CDR3 length: 11 residues. From germline, CDR1 is SNHLY and CDR2 FYNNEI. V was clipped by 11 bases and J by 2 bases, with 10 bases between them. As DNA, the CDR3 is TGTGCCGCAAGCTCGGCCTACGAGCAGTACTTC. Translated: CAASSAYEQYF. Based on the CDR3 plus reference TRBV2 and TRBJ2-7, the full variable domain is EPEVTQTPSHQVTQMGQEVILRCVPISNHLYFYWYRQILGQKVEFLVSFYNNEISEKSEIFDDQFSVERPDGSNFTLKIRSTKLEDSAMYFCAASSAYEQYFGPGTRLTVT.

This clone was seen a few times. The rearrangement joins TRBV13 to TRBJ1-5; weak D call: TRBD1 (5 bases). Trimming removed 3 bases from V and 5 bases from J, with 8 bases in between. This CDR3 region has 13 residues. CDR1 and CDR2 (germline): PRHDT, FYEKMQ (reference sequence). CDR3 in DNA: TGTGCCAGCAGCTTTTCGGGGGATCAGCCCCAGCATTTT. Residues: CASSFSGDQPQHF.

The chain is built from TRBV27 and TRBJ1-6, with 10 bases fitting TRBD1. The germline V gene has CDR1 MNHEY and CDR2 SMNVEV (reference sequence). The CDR3 runs 17 residues. J gave up 2 bases and V 6 bases, and 7 bases lay outside the gene matches. CDR3 loop: CASSPGQGKTYNSPLHF. The DNA of the CDR3 is TGTGCCAGCAGCCCGGGACAGGGGAAGACCTATAATTCACCCCTCCACTTT.

This clone has only one observation. The genes are TRBV2 and TRBJ2-7; 8 bases are a match to TRBD1. The germline CDR1 and CDR2 sequences are SNHLY and FYNNEI. This CDR3 comprises 15 residues. After removal of 4 bases from V and 4 bases from J, the junction contained 9 bases not matched to a gene. The CDR3 sequence is CASSAGQGALYEQYF. The CDR3 DNA is TGTGCCAGCAGTGCTGGCCAGGGGGCTTTATACGAGCAGTACTTC.

CDR3 DNA sequence: TGTGCCACCAGTGGCGGTTCGAACTATGGCTACACCTTC. It specifies CATSGGSNYGYTF. The rearrangement links TRBV15 to TRBJ1-2; D unclear. The CDR3 has 13 residues. V gave up 6 bases and J gave up 2 bases, with 10 bases separating them. CDR1 and CDR2 from the germline V gene are LNHNV and YYDKDF (reference sequence).

This clone has more than one count but fewer than ten. This rearrangement joins TRBV29-1 to TRBJ1-1; D may be TRBD1 (6 bases). The V end lost 2 bases, the J end lost 1 base, and 8 bases lay between the germline ends. This CDR3 region has 13 residues. CDR1 SQVTM and CDR2 ANQGSEA come from the germline V gene. This CDR3 is CSVETGSNTEAFF. CDR3 sequence (DNA): TGCAGCGTTGAAACAGGGTCGAACACTGAAGCTTTCTTT.

V gene TRBV27 combines with J gene TRBJ1-1; 7 nucleotides agree with TRBD1. With 3 bases clipped from V and 4 bases from J, the junction kept 14 bases outside the gene matches. This CDR3 region has 17 residues. Germline V lookup: CDR1 MNHEY, CDR2 SMNVEV (reference sequence). The CDR3 protein is CASSFLGTDYRITEAFF. CDR3 in DNA: TGTGCCAGCAGTTTTCTCGGGACAGATTATCGGATCACTGAAGCTTTCTTT.

Here the CDR3 DNA reads TGTGCCAGCAGCTTAGTAGGACAGGGGGCTTCTGAAGCTTTCTTT. It specifies CASSLVGQGASEAFF. The chain couples TRBV13 to TRBJ1-1; 11 positions agree with TRBD1. Trimming cost V 1 base and J 6 bases; bases outside gene matches: 4. The CDR3 length is 15 residues. Germline V gene sequence: CDR1 PRHDT, CDR2 FYEKMQ (reference sequence).

The V gene is TRBV10-2, the J gene TRBJ2-1; D is ambiguous. The CDR3 is 17 residues long. V was trimmed by 3 bases and J by 0 bases, leaving 15 bases between them. Germline V gene lookup returns CDR1 WSHSY and CDR2 SAAADI. The CDR3 coding sequence is TGCGCCAGCAGTGATACCCCCCTCGAGGACTCCTACAATGAGCAGTTCTTC. It is translated as CASSDTPLEDSYNEQFF.

The chain combines TRBV2 with TRBJ1-3; a possible D gene is TRBD1 (6 bases). The CDR3 contains 14 residues. The V and J ends lost 8 bases and 7 bases respectively, with 18 bases between them. Germline V gives CDR1 SNHLY, CDR2 FYNNEI. CDR3 sequence (DNA): TGTGCCAGCCAACAGGGTCAAAGTGTCAACACCATATATTTT. It translates to CASQQGQSVNTIYF.

The chain is built from TRBV3-1 (or the pseudogene TRBV3-2) and TRBJ1-2; D is possibly TRBD1 (5 bases). In germline, CDR1 is LGHDT, CDR2 YNNKEL (reference sequence). CDR3 length: 14 amino acids. V gave up 5 bases and J gave up 3 bases, with 13 bases separating them. CDR3 in DNA: TGTGCCAGCAGCTTCTTCACAGGAGACTATGGCTACACCTTC. This translates into CASSFFTGDYGYTF.

V and J are TRBV4-3 and TRBJ2-7, with 12 positions matching TRBD1. The CDR3 extends over 15 amino acids. V shed 1 base, J shed 9 bases, and the junction held 7 bases outside the gene matches. Germline CDR1 and CDR2: LGHNA and YSLEER. The CDR3 bases are TGCGCCAGCAGCCAAGGGGACAGGGGGCTTAGGGGGCAGTACTTC. As protein: CASSQGDRGLRGQYF.

V gene TRBV6-5 combines with J gene TRBJ1-1, with TRBD1 as a possible D gene (5 bases). This CDR3 is 15 amino acids long. Germline V gives CDR1 MNHEY, CDR2 SVGAGI. V lost 0 bases and J lost 5, with 13 bases in between. The CDR3 coding sequence is TGTGCCAGCAGTTACTCGTGGGGGGTGGGTACTGAAGCTTTCTTT. Amino acids: CASSYSWGVGTEAFF.

This clone has a single count. This chain joins TRBV5-1 and TRBJ2-7; TRBD1 matches at 12 bases. J gave up 4 bases and V 4 bases, and 6 bases lay outside the gene matches. Germline V CDR1 and CDR2: SGHRS, YFSETQ. This CDR3 has 15 residues. The CDR3 sequence: CASSLGTGGLYEQYF. The CDR3 DNA follows: TGCGCCAGCAGCCTTGGGACAGGGGGCCTTTACGAGCAGTACTTC. Supplemented by reference TRBV5-1 and TRBJ2-7, the full variable domain reads KAGVTQTPRYLIKTRGQQVTLSCSPISGHRSVSWYQQTPGQGLQFLFEYFSETQRNKGNFPGRFSGRQFSNSRSEMNVSTLELGDSALYLCASSLGTGGLYEQYFGPGTRLTVT.

This clone is a singleton in its sample. The genes are TRBV7-2 and TRBJ2-3, with 12 bases lining up with TRBD2. The junction had 8 bases not matched to a gene; V was cut back by 4 bases and J by 0 bases. Germline assignment: CDR1 SGHTA and CDR2 FQGNSA. There are 18 residues in the CDR3. The DNA of the CDR3 is TGTGCCAGCAGCTCGCTCACTAGCGGGGGGATAAGCACAGATACGCAGTATTTT. Its translation: CASSSLTSGGISTDTQYF.

The chain couples TRBV5-6 to TRBJ2-7; possible D gene TRBD2, 6 bases. The germline V gene has CDR1 SGHDT and CDR2 YYEEEE. Trimming took 0 bases from V and 6 from J, leaving 16 bases between them. This CDR3 comprises 15 residues. Here the CDR3 DNA reads TGTGCCAGCAGCTTGGGGGGGACTGTGGCTCGCGAGCAGTACTTC. It yields the protein CASSLGGTVAREQYF.